This T cell receptor beta chain came from a study of beta chain features in type 1 diabetes. Findings and caveats of the study: Naive, central memory and regulatory TCRB repertoires appeared more similar among patients than healthy donors. Researchers could not determine here whether HLA type influences TCRB rearrangement. Shortening that was moderate but significant affected the TCRB CDR3s of Type 1 diabetes patients in all four CD4+ subsets.

All of the isolated RNA was reverse transcribed, so expressed TCRB transcripts were sequenced. The data were produced by immunoSEQ multiplex PCR, yet TCRdb's version contains in-frame clones alone and is incomplete. The data show some 150,000 clones, over 8.5% seen once. Germline CDR1 and CDR2: SGDLS and YYNGEE. The CDR3 length is 13 residues. Trimming removed 4 bases at V and 9 bases at J, with 16 bases between. Sorting based on CD45RO/CCR7/CD25/CD127/CD95/CD27 separated CD4+ naive, central memory, regulatory and stem cell-like memory cells. Details on this clone: Its antigen is as yet unknown.

The sample was central memory CD4+ T cells from blood. J is TRBJ1-1 and V is TRBV9; D might be TRBD1 (5 bases). The TCR originated in a man aged 18-30 years in good health. The CDR3 DNA reads TGTGCCAGCAGCACGACCAGGGACTATAAAGCTTTCTTT. Protein sequence: CASSTTRDYKAFF.